These 11 T cell receptor beta chains originate from one sample sequenced in a study of shared clonotypes between healthy human individuals. Selected positively for CCR7 and CD45RO-negative, naive CD8 cells excluded terminally differentiated effector memory CD45RA+ cells. This table comes from immunoSEQ multiplex PCR, and its TCRdb copy is limited to in-frame clones, with some not included. The table lists roughly 1,800,000 clones, 85% to 95% of them singletons. Sequencing used naive CD8+ T cells sorted from blood. These receptors were obtained from a man in his late teens or twenties in good health.

The rearrangement links TRBV6-1 to TRBJ2-7; no reliable D call. Germline V gives CDR1 MNHNS, CDR2 SASEGT. Trimming shortened V by 3 bases and J by 3 bases, and 21 bases separated the two germline ends. This CDR3 spans 17 amino acids. CDR3 nucleotides: TGTGCCAGCAGTGATTCAACGGAGACATTTCAACTCTACGAGCAGTACTTC. It specifies CASSDSTETFQLYEQYF.

The V call is TRBV4-3, the J call TRBJ2-2; possibly TRBD1 for D (6 bases). The V end lost 4 bases, the J end lost 1 base, and 7 bases lay between the germline ends. The length of the CDR3 is 14 residues. CDR1 is LGHNA and CDR2 is YSLEER in the germline V gene. CDR3 amino acids: CASSPRGNTGELFF. The CDR3 nucleotides are TGCGCCAGCAGCCCCAGGGGGAACACCGGGGAGCTGTTTTTT.

Worth noting for this clone: The same CDR3 can be traced to other DNA sequences in this sample. The J gene is TRBJ2-7, the V gene TRBV4-3; the match to TRBD1 covers 9 bases. V shed 0 bases, J shed 3 bases, and the junction held 3 bases outside the gene matches. The germline V gene encodes CDR1 LGHNA and CDR2 YSLEER. The CDR3 sequence is 15 residues long. CDR3 DNA sequence: TGCGCCAGCAGCCAAGAATGGACAGGGGACTACGAGCAGTACTTC. It is translated as CASSQEWTGDYEQYF.

This clone was observed a handful of times. The chain joins TRBV27 to TRBJ1-2, with unresolved D. The germline V and J ends were trimmed by 3 bases and 0 bases, with 8 bases remaining between them. The CDR3 spans 14 residues. Germline values: CDR1 MNHEY, CDR2 SMNVEV (reference sequence). CDR3 DNA: TGTGCCAGCAGTTTTGGTAGTACTAACTATGGCTACACCTTC. Translating it yields CASSFGSTNYGYTF.

The J gene is TRBJ1-4, the V gene TRBV28; 7 bases are shared with TRBD1. CDR1 is MDHEN, CDR2 SYDVKM, per germline. The CDR3 length is 16 residues. The V and J ends lost 3 bases and 4 bases, in that order; junction bases with no gene match: 8. The CDR3 nucleotides are TGTGCCAGCAGTTTCTACCAGGGGGTCAATAATGAAAAACTGTTTTTT. It is translated as CASSFYQGVNNEKLFF.

The chain links TRBV14 to TRBJ2-7; D gene unclear. This CDR3 has 12 amino acids. Trimming shortened V by 1 base and J by 4 bases, and 5 bases separated the two germline ends. Germline CDR1 SGHDN, CDR2 FVKESK. CDR3 residues: CASSQVPYEQYF. The DNA for the CDR3 is TGTGCCAGCAGCCAAGTCCCTTACGAGCAGTACTTC. The whole variable domain, remainder taken from reference TRBV14 and TRBJ2-7, is EAGVTQFPSHSVIEKGQTVTLRCDPISGHDNLYWYRRVMGKEIKFLLHFVKESKQDESGMPNNRFLAERTGGTYSTLKVQPAELEDSGVYFCASSQVPYEQYFGPGTRLTVT.

Concerning this clone itself: Other DNA sequences within the sample encode an identical CDR3. This sequence joins TRBV30 and TRBJ1-1, with D possibly being TRBD1 (6 bases). V was clipped by 4 bases and J by 1 base, with 13 bases between them. The CDR3 is made up of 14 amino acids. The germline CDR1 and CDR2 sequences are GTSNPN and SVGIG (reference sequence). The CDR3 region has the DNA TGTGCCTGGAATTTAGGGGGGGGGAACACTGAAGCTTTCTTT. This encodes CAWNLGGGNTEAFF.

The chain has TRBV7-3 and TRBJ2-2, with D possibly being TRBD1 (5 bases). Germline V gene sequence: CDR1 SGHTA, CDR2 FQGTGA. This CDR3 is built from 15 residues. V gave up 1 base and J gave up 5 bases, with 11 bases separating them. As DNA, the CDR3 is TGTGCCAGCAGCTTAATAGGGGAAGGAACCGGGGAGCTGTTTTTT. This codes for CASSLIGEGTGELFF.

The chain links TRBV10-3 to TRBJ1-2; no firm D call. V shed 8 bases and J shed 6 bases, with 16 bases lying between them. The CDR3 runs 13 residues. Germline V CDR1 and CDR2: ENHRY, SYGVKD. For the CDR3, the DNA is TGTGCCATCTTTTCTTCACAGCAACATGGCTACACCTTC. As protein: CAIFSSQQHGYTF.

V usage is TRBV28 and J usage is TRBJ2-7; no clear D gene. In germline, CDR1 is MDHEN, CDR2 SYDVKM. CDR3 size: 15 residues. Trimming shortened V by 3 bases and J by 3 bases, and 15 bases separated the two germline ends. The CDR3 region is CASSFYREGNYEQYF. In nucleotides, the CDR3 is TGTGCCAGCAGTTTTTACCGAGAAGGAAACTACGAGCAGTACTTC.

This clone was seen more than once but under ten times. This same CDR3 is encoded by further DNA sequences in the sample. This chain uses TRBV29-1 with TRBJ1-1; D is ambiguous. Germline CDR1 is SQVTM and CDR2 is ANQGSEA. CDR3 length equals 10 residues. Trimming took 4 bases from V and 4 from J, leaving 4 bases between them. DNA of the CDR3: TGCAGCGTTGGGGGCACTGAAGCTTTCTTT. As protein: CSVGGTEAFF.